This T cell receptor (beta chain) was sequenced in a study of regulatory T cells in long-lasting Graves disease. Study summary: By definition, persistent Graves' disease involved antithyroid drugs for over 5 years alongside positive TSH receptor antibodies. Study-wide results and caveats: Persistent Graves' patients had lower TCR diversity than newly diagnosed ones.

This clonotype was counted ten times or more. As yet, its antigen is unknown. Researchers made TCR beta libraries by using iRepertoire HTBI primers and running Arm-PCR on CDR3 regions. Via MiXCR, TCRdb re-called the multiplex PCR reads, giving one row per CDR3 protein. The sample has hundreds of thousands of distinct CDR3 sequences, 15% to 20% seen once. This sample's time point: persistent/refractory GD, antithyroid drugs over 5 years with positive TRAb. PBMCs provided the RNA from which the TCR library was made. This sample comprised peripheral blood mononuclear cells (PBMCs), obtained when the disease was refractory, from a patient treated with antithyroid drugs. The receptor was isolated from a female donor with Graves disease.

The CDR3, as DNA: TGTGCCAGCAGTTACTTTACAGGGCGTGGAAAACCTGAAGCTTTCTTT. Protein: CASSYFTGRGKPEAFF. The chain employs TRBV6-5 and TRBJ1-1; D is perhaps TRBD1 (6 bases). CDR1 and CDR2 from the germline V gene are MNHEY and SVGAGI. The CDR3 has 16 amino acids. Trimming took off 1 base at V and 6 bases at J, with 18 bases between the two ends.